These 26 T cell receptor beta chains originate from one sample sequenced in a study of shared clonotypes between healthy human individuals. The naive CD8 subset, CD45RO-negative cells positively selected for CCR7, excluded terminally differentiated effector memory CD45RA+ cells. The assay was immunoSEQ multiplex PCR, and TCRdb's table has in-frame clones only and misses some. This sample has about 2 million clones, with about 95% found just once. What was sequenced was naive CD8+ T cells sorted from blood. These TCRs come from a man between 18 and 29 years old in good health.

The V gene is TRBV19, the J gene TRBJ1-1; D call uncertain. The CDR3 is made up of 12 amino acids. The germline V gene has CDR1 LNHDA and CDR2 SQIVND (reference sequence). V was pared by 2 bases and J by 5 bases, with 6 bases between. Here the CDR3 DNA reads TGTGCCAGTAGTATAAGTTATACTGAAGCTTTCTTT. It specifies CASSISYTEAFF.

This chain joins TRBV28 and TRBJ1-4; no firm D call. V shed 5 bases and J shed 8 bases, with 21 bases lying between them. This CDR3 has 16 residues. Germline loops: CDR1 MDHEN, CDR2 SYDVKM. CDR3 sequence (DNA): TGTGCCAGCAGTAAAACCGGGGTATACATTGAGGAAAAACTGTTTTTT. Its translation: CASSKTGVYIEEKLFF.

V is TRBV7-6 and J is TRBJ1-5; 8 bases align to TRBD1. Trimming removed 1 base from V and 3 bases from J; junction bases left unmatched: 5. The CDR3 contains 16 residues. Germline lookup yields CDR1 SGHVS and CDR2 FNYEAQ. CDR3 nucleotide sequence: TGTGCCAGCAGCTTAGAGGCAGGGGGCACCAATCAGCCCCAGCATTTT. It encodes CASSLEAGGTNQPQHF.

This CDR3 reads CASSYSGGGLPGELFF. DNA for the CDR3: TGTGCCAGCAGTTACTCGGGGGGAGGCCTTCCCGGGGAGCTGTTTTTT. The chain carries TRBV6-5 and TRBJ2-2; D may be TRBD2 (6 bases). Germline V CDR1 and CDR2: MNHEY, SVGAGI. The CDR3 is 16 residues long. The V end lost 0 bases, the J end lost 6 bases, and 14 bases lay between the germline ends.

The CDR3 is CASTIRMGTGELFF. CDR3 coding DNA: TGCGCCAGCACCATTCGGATGGGGACCGGGGAGCTGTTTTTT. This chain uses TRBV4-1 with TRBJ2-2; D is unclear. Trimming removed 7 bases at V and 5 bases at J, with 14 bases between. The CDR3 consists of 14 residues. CDR1 and CDR2 (germline): MGHRA, YSYEKL.

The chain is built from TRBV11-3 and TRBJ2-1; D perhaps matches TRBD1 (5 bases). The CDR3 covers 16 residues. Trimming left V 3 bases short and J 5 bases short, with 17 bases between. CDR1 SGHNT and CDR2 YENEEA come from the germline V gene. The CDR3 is CASSLGTGYINNEQFF. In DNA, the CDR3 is TGTGCCAGCAGCTTGGGAACAGGCTATATAAACAATGAGCAGTTCTTC.

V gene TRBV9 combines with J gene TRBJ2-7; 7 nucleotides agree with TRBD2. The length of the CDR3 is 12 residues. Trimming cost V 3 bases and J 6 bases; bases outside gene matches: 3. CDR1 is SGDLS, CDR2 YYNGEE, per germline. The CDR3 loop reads CASSGDYGEQYF. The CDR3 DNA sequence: TGTGCCAGCAGCGGGGACTACGGCGAGCAGTACTTC.

This CDR3 reads CASSLSATDDSNEQFF. The CDR3 coding sequence is TGTGCCAGCAGTTTATCCGCGACTGATGACAGCAATGAGCAGTTCTTC. This chain connects TRBV27 to TRBJ2-1, with D perhaps matching TRBD1 (5 bases). Germline V lookup: CDR1 MNHEY, CDR2 SMNVEV (reference sequence). V was cut by 0 bases and J by 6 bases, with 15 bases left in between. This CDR3 region has 16 residues.

CDR3 residues: CASSAAKNTEAFF. The CDR3 DNA is TGTGCCAGCAGTGCGGCAAAGAACACTGAAGCTTTCTTT. This chain uses TRBV6-1 with TRBJ1-1, with unresolved D. This CDR3 contains 13 residues. The V gene's germline CDR1 is MNHNS and CDR2 SASEGT. V lost 4 bases to trimming and J lost 1 base, with 7 bases between them.

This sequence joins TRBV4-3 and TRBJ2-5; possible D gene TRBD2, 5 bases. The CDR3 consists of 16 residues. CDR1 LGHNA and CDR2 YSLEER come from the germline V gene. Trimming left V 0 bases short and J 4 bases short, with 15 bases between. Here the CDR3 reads CASSQERAGVGETQYF. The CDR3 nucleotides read TGCGCCAGCAGCCAAGAGAGAGCCGGGGTGGGAGAGACCCAGTACTTC.

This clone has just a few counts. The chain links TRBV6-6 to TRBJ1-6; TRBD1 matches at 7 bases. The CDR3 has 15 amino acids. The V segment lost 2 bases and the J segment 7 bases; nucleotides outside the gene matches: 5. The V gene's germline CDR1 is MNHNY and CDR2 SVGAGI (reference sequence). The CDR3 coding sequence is TGTGCCAGCAGTTACACTGGGACAGCGAATTCACCCCTCCACTTT. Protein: CASSYTGTANSPLHF.

In DNA form, the CDR3 reads TGTGCCAGCAGCTTAGGACAGGGGAACACCGGGGAGCTGTTTTTT. Translated: CASSLGQGNTGELFF. The V call is TRBV11-2, the J call TRBJ2-2; 7 bases agree with TRBD1. Germline V CDR1 and CDR2: SGHAT, FQNNGV. V lost 1 base to trimming and J lost 1 base; unmatched junction nucleotides: 0. This CDR3 comprises 15 residues.

The CDR3 spells CASSFRNEQFF. CDR3 nucleotide sequence: TGTGCCAGCAGCTTTCGCAATGAGCAGTTCTTC. The V call is TRBV7-2, the J call TRBJ2-1; D not certain. The CDR3 covers 11 residues. Germline V gene sequence: CDR1 SGHTA, CDR2 FQGNSA. Deletions cut 3 bases from V and 6 bases from J, with 3 bases between.

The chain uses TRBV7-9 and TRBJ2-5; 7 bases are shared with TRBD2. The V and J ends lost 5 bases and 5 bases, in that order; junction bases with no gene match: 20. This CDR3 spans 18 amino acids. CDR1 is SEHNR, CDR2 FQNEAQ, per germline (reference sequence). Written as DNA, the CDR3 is TGTGCCAGCAGCCGACCCGCGGCTAGCGGCCGTAAGGAGGAGACCCAGTACTTC. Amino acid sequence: CASSRPAASGRKEETQYF.

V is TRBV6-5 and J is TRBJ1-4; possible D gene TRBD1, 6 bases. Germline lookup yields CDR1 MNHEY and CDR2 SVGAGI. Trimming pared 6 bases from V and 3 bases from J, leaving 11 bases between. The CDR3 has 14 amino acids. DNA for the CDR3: TGTGCCAGCAGCCTGGGGGCCCCTAATGAAAAACTGTTTTTT. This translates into CASSLGAPNEKLFF.

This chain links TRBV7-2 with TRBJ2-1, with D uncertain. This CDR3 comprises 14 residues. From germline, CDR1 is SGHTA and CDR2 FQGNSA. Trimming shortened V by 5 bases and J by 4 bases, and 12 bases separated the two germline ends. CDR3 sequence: CASSGTNGYNEQFF. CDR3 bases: TGTGCCAGCAGCGGAACAAATGGGTACAATGAGCAGTTCTTC. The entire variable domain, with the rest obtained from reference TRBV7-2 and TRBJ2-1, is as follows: GAGVSQSPSNKVTEKGKDVELRCDPISGHTALYWYRQSLGQGLEFLIYFQGNSAPDKSGLPSDRFSAERTGGSVSTLTIQRTQQEDSAVYLCASSGTNGYNEQFFGPGTRLTVL.

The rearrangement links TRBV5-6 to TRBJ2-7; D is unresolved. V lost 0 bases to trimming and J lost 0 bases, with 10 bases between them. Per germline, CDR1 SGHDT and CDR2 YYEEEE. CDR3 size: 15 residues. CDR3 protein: CASSLDLVHSYEQYF. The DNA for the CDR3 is TGTGCCAGCAGCTTGGATTTGGTCCACTCCTACGAGCAGTACTTC.

CDR3 sequence reads: CASSLAADADYGGYGYTF. DNA of the CDR3: TGTGCCAGCAGTTTAGCGGCGGACGCCGATTACGGGGGCTATGGCTACACCTTC. This chain joins TRBV28 and TRBJ1-2; TRBD1 might be the D (5 bases). The CDR3 loop spans 18 amino acids. Germline CDR1 and CDR2: MDHEN and SYDVKM. The V end lost 2 bases, the J end lost 4 bases, and 23 bases lay between the germline ends.

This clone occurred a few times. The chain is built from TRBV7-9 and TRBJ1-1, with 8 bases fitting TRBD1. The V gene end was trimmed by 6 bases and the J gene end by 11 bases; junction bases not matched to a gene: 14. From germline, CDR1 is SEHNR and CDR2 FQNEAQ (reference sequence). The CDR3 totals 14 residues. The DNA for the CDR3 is TGTGCCAGCAGATCAGGACAGGGTGAAGTCGGGGCTTTCTTT. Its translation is CASRSGQGEVGAFF.

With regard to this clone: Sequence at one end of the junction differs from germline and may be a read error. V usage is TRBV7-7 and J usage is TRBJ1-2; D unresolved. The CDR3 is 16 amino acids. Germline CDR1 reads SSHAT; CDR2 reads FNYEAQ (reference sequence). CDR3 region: CASSAGGRPTNYGYTF. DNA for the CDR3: TGTGCTAGCAGCGCCGGCGGGCGGCCGACTAACTATGGCTACACCTTC.

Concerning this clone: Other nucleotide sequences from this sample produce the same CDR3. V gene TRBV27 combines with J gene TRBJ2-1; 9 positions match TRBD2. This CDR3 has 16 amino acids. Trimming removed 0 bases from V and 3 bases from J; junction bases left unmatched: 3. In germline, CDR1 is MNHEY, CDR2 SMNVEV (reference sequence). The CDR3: CASSLSSGSSYNEQFF. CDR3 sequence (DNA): TGTGCCAGCAGTTTATCTAGCGGGAGTAGCTACAATGAGCAGTTCTTC.

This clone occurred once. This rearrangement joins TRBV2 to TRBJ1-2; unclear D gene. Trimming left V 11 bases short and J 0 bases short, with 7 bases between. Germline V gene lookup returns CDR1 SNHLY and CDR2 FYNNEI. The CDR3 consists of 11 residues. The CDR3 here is CALDANYGYTF. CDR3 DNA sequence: TGTGCCTTAGACGCTAACTATGGCTACACCTTC.

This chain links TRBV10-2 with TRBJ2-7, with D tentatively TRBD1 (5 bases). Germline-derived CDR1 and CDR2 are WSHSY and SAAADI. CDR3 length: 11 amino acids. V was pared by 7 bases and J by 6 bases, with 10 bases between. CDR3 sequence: CASMTVFEQYF. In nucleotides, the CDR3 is TGCGCCAGCATGACAGTCTTCGAGCAGTACTTC.

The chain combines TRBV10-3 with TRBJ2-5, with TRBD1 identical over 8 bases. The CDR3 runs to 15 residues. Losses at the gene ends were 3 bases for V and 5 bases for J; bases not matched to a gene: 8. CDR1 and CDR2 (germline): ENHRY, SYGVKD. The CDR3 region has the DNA TGTGCCATCAGTGATGGCAGGGGGCTTGGTGAGACCCAGTACTTC. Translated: CAISDGRGLGETQYF.

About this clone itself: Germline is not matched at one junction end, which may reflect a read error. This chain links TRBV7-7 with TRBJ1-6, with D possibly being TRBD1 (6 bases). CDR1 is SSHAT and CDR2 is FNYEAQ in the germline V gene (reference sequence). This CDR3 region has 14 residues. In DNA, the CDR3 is TGTGCTAGCAGCGAAGTGGACAGTAATTCACCCCTCCACTTT. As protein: CASSEVDSNSPLHF.

In DNA, the CDR3 is TGTGCCAGCAGCCCTGACGGACAGTACAATCAGCCCCAGCATTTT. Its translation is CASSPDGQYNQPQHF. The rearrangement uses TRBV7-9 and TRBJ1-5; tentative D call: TRBD1 (6 bases). The CDR3 contains 15 residues. Germline CDR1 reads SEHNR; CDR2 reads FQNEAQ (reference sequence). V was trimmed by 5 bases and J by 3 bases, leaving 14 bases between them.